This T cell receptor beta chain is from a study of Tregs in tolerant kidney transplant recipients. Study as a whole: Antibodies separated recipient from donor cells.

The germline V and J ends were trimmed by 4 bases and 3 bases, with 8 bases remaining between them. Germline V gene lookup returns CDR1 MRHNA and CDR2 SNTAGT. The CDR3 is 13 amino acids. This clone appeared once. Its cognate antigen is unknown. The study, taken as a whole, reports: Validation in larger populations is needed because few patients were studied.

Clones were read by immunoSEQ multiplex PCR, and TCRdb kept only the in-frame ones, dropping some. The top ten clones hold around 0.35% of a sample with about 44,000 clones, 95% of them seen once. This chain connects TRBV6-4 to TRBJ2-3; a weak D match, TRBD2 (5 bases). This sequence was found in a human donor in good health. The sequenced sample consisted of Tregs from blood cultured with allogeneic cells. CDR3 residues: CASSGVATDTQYF. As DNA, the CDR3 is TGTGCCAGCAGTGGAGTAGCGACAGATACGCAGTATTTT.